This T cell receptor beta chain was profiled in a study of graft-versus-host responses after intestinal transplantation. Germline V gene lookup returns CDR1 MNHEY and CDR2 SMNVEV (reference sequence). V was trimmed by 5 bases and J by 0 bases, leaving 11 bases between them. The CDR3 is made up of 16 amino acids. About this clone: What it binds is unknown.

Sequencing was performed with immunoSEQ multiplex PCR; in TCRdb, only in-frame clones are kept and a portion is missing. The sample holds 80,000 to 100,000 clones; around four fifths are singletons and the top ten take roughly a sixth. The sequencing here drew on unstimulated CD8+ T cells sorted from spleen or lymph node cells, taken before intestinal transplant. The source is a human donor who received an intestinal transplant. The chain has TRBV27 and TRBJ2-6; D unclear. DNA for the CDR3: TGTGCCAGCAGTATTCTTACAGCCTCTGGGGCCAACGTCCTGACTTTC. Translated: CASSILTASGANVLTF.